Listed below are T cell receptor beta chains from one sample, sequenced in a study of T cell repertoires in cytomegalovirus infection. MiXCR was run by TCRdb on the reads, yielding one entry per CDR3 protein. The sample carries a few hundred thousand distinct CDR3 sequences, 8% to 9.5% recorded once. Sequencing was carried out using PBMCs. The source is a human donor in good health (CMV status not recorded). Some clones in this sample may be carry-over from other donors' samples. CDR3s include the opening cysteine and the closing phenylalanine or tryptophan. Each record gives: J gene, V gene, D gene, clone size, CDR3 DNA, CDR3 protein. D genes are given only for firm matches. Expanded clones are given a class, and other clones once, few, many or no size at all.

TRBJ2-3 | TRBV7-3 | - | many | TGTGCCAGCAGCTTAGGCCACTCCTCAGATACGCAGTATTTT | CASSLGHSSDTQYF
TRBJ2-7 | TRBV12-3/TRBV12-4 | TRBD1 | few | TGTGCCAGCAACCCGGACAGGGGCGAGCAGTACTTC | CASNPDRGEQYF
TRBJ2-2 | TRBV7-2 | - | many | TGTGCCAGCAGCTTACAGGGTTACACCGGGGAGCTGTTTTTT | CASSLQGYTGELFF
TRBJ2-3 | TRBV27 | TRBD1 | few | TGTGCCAGCAGTTCCCGTCCTCCGGGACAGGGGGCGGGAGATACGCAGTATTTT | CASSSRPPGQGAGDTQYF
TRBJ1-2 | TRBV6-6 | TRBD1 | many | TGTGCCAGCAGTTACTGTGAGACAGGGGGCTGTGGCTACACCTTC | CASSYCETGGCGYTF
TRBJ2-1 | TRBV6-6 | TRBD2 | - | TGTGCCAGCAGTTTTAGTCAAGCGGGAGTCTCTTTCGTTAACAATGAGCAGTTCTTC | CASSFSQAGVSFVNNEQFF
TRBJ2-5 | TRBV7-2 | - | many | TGTGCCAGCAGTCTGACACGGCAAACCCCCCTAAAAGAGACCCAGTACTTC | CASSLTRQTPLKETQYF
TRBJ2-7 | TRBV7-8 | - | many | TGTGCCAGCTTCCAAAGCTCCTACGAGCAGTACTTC | CASFQSSYEQYF
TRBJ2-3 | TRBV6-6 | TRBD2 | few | TGTGCCAGCAGGACTAGCGGGATGACAGATACGCAGTATTTT | CASRTSGMTDTQYF
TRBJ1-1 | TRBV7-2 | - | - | TGTGCCAGCAGCTTAAAGTCGGGCACTGAAGCTTTCTTT | CASSLKSGTEAFF
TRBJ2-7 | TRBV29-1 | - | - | TGCAGCGTTGTCTTCCCGGGCAGGGCCTCCTACGAGCAGTACTTC | CSVVFPGRASYEQYF
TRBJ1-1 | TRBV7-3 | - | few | TGTGCCAGCACAGGACCGCCGAACACTGAAGCTTTCTTT | CASTGPPNTEAFF
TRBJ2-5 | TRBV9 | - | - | TGTGCCAGCAGCGTAGGAGCTGGAACAGGAAGACCCCAGTACTTC | CASSVGAGTGRPQYF
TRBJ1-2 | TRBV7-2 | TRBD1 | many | TGTGCCAGCAGCCCGGGGACAGCTAGGTTCTATGGCTACACCTTC | CASSPGTARFYGYTF
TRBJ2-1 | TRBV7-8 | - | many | TGTGCCAGCAGCTTAGCGACCGGGCGGGATGAGCAGTTCTTC | CASSLATGRDEQFF
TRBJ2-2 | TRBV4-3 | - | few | TGCGCCAGCAGCAGGGTTACCGGGGAGCTGTTTTTT | CASSRVTGELFF
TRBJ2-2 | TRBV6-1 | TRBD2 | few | TGTGCCAGCAGTTACGGGACTAGCGGGAGGTCGAACACCGGGGAGCTGTTTTTT | CASSYGTSGRSNTGELFF
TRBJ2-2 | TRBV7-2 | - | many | TGTGCCAGCAGCTTATGGGAGAGGGGGAACGGGGAGCTGTTTTTT | CASSLWERGNGELFF
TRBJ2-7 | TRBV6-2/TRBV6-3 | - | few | TGTGCCAGCAAGTTAAGGACTTCTAGGGCCGAGCAGTACTTC | CASKLRTSRAEQYF
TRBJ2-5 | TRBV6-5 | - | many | TGTGCCAGCAGTTACAAAGAGACCCAGTACTTC | CASSYKETQYF
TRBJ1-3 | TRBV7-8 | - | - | TGTGCCAGCAGCTTAGTGTTGGCCGGGGGCTCGACTGGAAACACCATATATTTT | CASSLVLAGGSTGNTIYF
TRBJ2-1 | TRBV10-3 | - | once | TGTGCCATCAGTGAGTCCGGCGTCCCCAATGAGCAGTTCTTC | CAISESGVPNEQFF
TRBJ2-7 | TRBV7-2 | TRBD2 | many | TGTGCCAGCAGCCCCCCGCGGGGCTTAGCTGCGGGGGTTGGTTACGAGCAGTACTTC | CASSPPRGLAAGVGYEQYF
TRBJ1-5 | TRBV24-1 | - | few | TGTGCCACCAGTGATTTGAACGCACGGGGGAGGTGCAATCAGCCCCAGCATTTT | CATSDLNARGRCNQPQHF
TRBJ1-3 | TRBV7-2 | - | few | TGTGCCAGCAGTACCCCCGGAAACACCATATATTTT | CASSTPGNTIYF
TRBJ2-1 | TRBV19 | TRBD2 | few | TGTGCCAGTAGTAAGGTAGCGGGACGTCTTGGTCTTGAGCAGTTCTTC | CASSKVAGRLGLEQFF
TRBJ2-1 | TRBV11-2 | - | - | TGTGCCAGCAGCTTAGTTCCAGGACTTCTTGAGCAGTTCTTC | CASSLVPGLLEQFF
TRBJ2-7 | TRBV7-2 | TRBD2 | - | TGTGCCAGCAGCCGTAGCGGGGGGGCGAAGGCTTACGAGCAGTACTTC | CASSRSGGAKAYEQYF
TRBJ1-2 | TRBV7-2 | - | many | TGTGCCAGCAGCCCACCCCCTTCTGCAGGGAGGTATGGCTACACCTTC | CASSPPPSAGRYGYTF
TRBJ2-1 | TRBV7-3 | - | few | TGTGCCAGCAGCTTGGCCCCGGGACACAATGAGCAGTTCTTC | CASSLAPGHNEQFF
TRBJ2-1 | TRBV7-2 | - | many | TGTGCCAGCAGCTTAGTACGGACGTCCTACAATGAGCAGTTCTTC | CASSLVRTSYNEQFF
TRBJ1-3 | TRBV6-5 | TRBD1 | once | TGTGCCAGCAGTTACGGGGGACAGGGGGCGGCTGGAAACACCATATATTTT | CASSYGGQGAAGNTIYF
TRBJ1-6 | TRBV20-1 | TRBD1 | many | TGCAGTGCTAGAGCCGGGACAGGGAGCTCCTATAATTCACCCCTCCACTTT | CSARAGTGSSYNSPLHF
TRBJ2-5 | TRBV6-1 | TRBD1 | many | TGTGCCACCTTGGCCTTTCTTACAGGGGAACAAGAGACCCAGTACTTC | CATLAFLTGEQETQYF
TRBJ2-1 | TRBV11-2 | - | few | TGTGCCAGCAGCTCGATTGGGTCAGGGAGTTACAATGAGCAGTTCTTC | CASSSIGSGSYNEQFF
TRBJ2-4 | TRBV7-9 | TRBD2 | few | TGTGCCAGCAGCTACTCCGGGCTAGCGGTCGGGTTAGCCAAAAACATTCAGTACTTC | CASSYSGLAVGLAKNIQYF
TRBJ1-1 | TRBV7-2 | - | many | TGTGCCAGCAGCCTTGGACGGCCTGAAGCTTTCTTT | CASSLGRPEAFF
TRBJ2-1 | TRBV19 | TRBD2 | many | TGTGCCAGTAGTATGATGATTGGCGGGAGTAGAAATGAGCAGTTCTTC | CASSMMIGGSRNEQFF
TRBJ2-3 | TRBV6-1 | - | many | TGTGCCAGCAGTATCCTAGCCGGAGGTACAGATACGCAGTATTTT | CASSILAGGTDTQYF
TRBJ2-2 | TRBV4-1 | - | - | TGCGCCAGCAGCCAAGACCTGGGGTTAACCGGGGAGCTGTTTTTT | CASSQDLGLTGELFF
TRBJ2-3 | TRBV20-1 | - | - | TGCAGTGCCCCGACCGGGGGCACAGATACGCAGTATTTT | CSAPTGGTDTQYF
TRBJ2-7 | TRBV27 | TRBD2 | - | TGTGCCAGCAGTAGCGGGATCCTCTACGAGCAGTACTTC | CASSSGILYEQYF
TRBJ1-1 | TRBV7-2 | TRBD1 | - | TGTGCCAGCAGCTGGACGAGGACAGGGGGCCGTTACACTGAAGCTTTCTTT | CASSWTRTGGRYTEAFF
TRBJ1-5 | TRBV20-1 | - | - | TGCAGTGCTCCTACTACAGGGCCTAGCGATCAGCCCCAGCATTTT | CSAPTTGPSDQPQHF
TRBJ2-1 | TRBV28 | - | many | TGTGCCAGCAGACTTCAGTCAACCTCCTACAATGAGCAGTTCTTC | CASRLQSTSYNEQFF
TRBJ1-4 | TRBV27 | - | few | TGTGCCAGCAGTTTTGGAGGGTATGATGAAAAACTGTTTTTT | CASSFGGYDEKLFF
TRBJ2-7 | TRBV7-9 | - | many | TGTGCCAGCAGCTTAGGAGCGATGGGGACCTCCTACGAGCAGTACTTC | CASSLGAMGTSYEQYF
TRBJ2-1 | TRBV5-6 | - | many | TGTGCCAGCAGCTTAAGCCTAATCACCAGGGGTCATGAGCAGTTCTTC | CASSLSLITRGHEQFF
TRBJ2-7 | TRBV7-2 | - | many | TGTGCCAGCAGCAGCACTACCAACCCCTCCTACGAGCAGTACTTC | CASSSTTNPSYEQYF
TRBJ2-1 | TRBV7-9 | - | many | TGTGCCAGCACCCTGAACAATGAGCAGTTCTTC | CASTLNNEQFF
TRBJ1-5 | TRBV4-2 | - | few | TGTGCCAGCAGCGGGAGTAGCAATCAGCCCCAGCATTTT | CASSGSSNQPQHF
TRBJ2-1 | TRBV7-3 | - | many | TGTGCCAGCAGCGTTAACGGGTTGGTCAATGAGCAGTTCTTC | CASSVNGLVNEQFF
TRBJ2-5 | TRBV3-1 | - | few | TGTGCCAGCAGCCAAGTTAAACTAGGCCAAGAGACCCAGTACTTC | CASSQVKLGQETQYF